Shown below are 29 T cell receptor beta chains from a single sample sequenced in a study of long-term antiretroviral therapy in people with HIV. The assay, immunoSEQ v3.0, was run at survey level. Data came from immunoSEQ multiplex PCR; TCRdb stores just in-frame clones and leaves some out. This sample has some 33,000 clones; over 75% occur once, and the top ten carry 6% to 7%. The sample here was unsorted PBMCs, taken 0.6 years after starting antiretroviral therapy. The receptor set was obtained from a man in his late teens or twenties with HIV.

The chain recombines TRBV7-2 with TRBJ2-1; 9 positions agree with TRBD2. CDR3 length equals 14 residues. V was pared by 3 bases and J by 5 bases, with 2 bases of the junction left unmatched. CDR1 and CDR2 from the germline V gene are SGHTA and FQGNSA. CDR3 in DNA: TGTGCCAGCAGCTTTCGCGGGAGGGACAATGAGCAGTTCTTC. Translation gives CASSFRGRDNEQFF.

This chain links TRBV28 with TRBJ1-3; TRBD1 matches at 7 bases. Looked up from germline, CDR1 is MDHEN and CDR2 is SYDVKM. V shed 5 bases and J 0 bases; nucleotides not matched to a gene: 4. This CDR3 region has 15 residues. The CDR3 here is CASSQGGPSGNTIYF. The CDR3 coding sequence is TGTGCCAGCAGTCAGGGGGGACCCTCTGGAAACACCATATATTTT.

The sample holds one count of this clone. The rearrangement joins TRBV5-1 to TRBJ2-3; 16 nucleotides align to TRBD2. The CDR3 has 16 residues. The V and J ends lost 5 bases and 5 bases, in that order; junction bases with no gene match: 5. From germline, CDR1 is SGHRS and CDR2 YFSETQ. CDR3 in amino acids: CASSPGLAGGKDTQYF. CDR3 DNA sequence: TGCGCCAGCAGTCCGGGACTAGCGGGAGGGAAAGATACGCAGTATTTT. The whole variable domain, filled in from reference TRBV5-1 and TRBJ2-3, reads KAGVTQTPRYLIKTRGQQVTLSCSPISGHRSVSWYQQTPGQGLQFLFEYFSETQRNKGNFPGRFSGRQFSNSRSEMNVSTLELGDSALYLCASSPGLAGGKDTQYFGPGTRLTVL.

The V and J genes are TRBV28 and TRBJ1-2, with 11 bases that match TRBD1. V lost 3 bases, J lost 7 bases, and 7 bases stayed unmatched. The germline V gene encodes CDR1 MDHEN and CDR2 SYDVKM. CDR3 length equals 15 residues. The CDR3 nucleotides read TGTGCCAGCAGTTTGTCGAGGACAGGGGGCTCTGGCTACACCTTC. This encodes CASSLSRTGGSGYTF.

The rearrangement joins TRBV28 to TRBJ2-2, with TRBD1 matching 9 bases. CDR1 MDHEN and CDR2 SYDVKM come from the germline V gene. The CDR3 is 15 residues long. Trimming took 5 bases from V and 7 from J; bases not matched to a gene: 8. The CDR3: CASSPHRTGDGELFF. The CDR3 DNA follows: TGTGCCAGCAGTCCCCACCGGACAGGGGACGGGGAGCTGTTTTTT.

CDR3 nucleotide sequence: TGCGCCAGCAGCTCCGGGACTAGCGGGAGTGGGCAGTACTTC. Translation: CASSSGTSGSGQYF. The V gene is TRBV5-1, the J gene TRBJ2-7, with TRBD2 matching over 14 bases. Germline values: CDR1 SGHRS, CDR2 YFSETQ. V lost 3 bases and J lost 9; bases outside the gene matches: 5. CDR3 size: 14 residues.

This clone is medium-sized in the sample. This same CDR3 is encoded by further DNA sequences in the sample. This chain uses TRBV29-1 with TRBJ2-7, with TRBD1 matching 11 bases. Germline assignment: CDR1 SQVTM and CDR2 ANQGSEA. This CDR3 spans 14 amino acids. V shed 0 bases and J 4 bases; nucleotides not matched to a gene: 2. The CDR3 loop is CSVEEGDRGYEQYF. Written as DNA, the CDR3 is TGCAGCGTTGAAGAAGGGGACAGGGGGTACGAGCAGTACTTC.

V usage is TRBV28 and J usage is TRBJ2-7, with 7 bases identical to TRBD1. Germline V gene sequence: CDR1 MDHEN, CDR2 SYDVKM. This CDR3 comprises 15 residues. V shed 8 bases and J 7 bases; nucleotides not matched to a gene: 17. In DNA, the CDR3 is TGTGCCAGCTTGACTTCGACAGGGCGTAGAAAAGAGCAGTACTTC. This translates into CASLTSTGRRKEQYF.

The chain joins TRBV7-8 to TRBJ1-4, with 9 bases fitting TRBD1. Germline V CDR1 and CDR2: SGHVS, FQNEAQ. The J segment lost 4 bases and the V segment lost 5 bases, leaving 5 bases of the junction unmatched. This CDR3 has 15 residues. In DNA, the CDR3 is TGTGCCAGCAGCACGACGACAGGGGGTAATGAAAAACTGTTTTTT. Translated, it gives CASSTTTGGNEKLFF.

This clone has a single count. This chain links TRBV19 with TRBJ2-1; TRBD2 matches at 9 bases. J was trimmed by 9 bases and V by 7 bases; bases with no gene match: 10. This CDR3 comprises 14 residues. Per the germline V gene, CDR1 is LNHDA and CDR2 is SQIVND (reference sequence). The CDR3 region has the DNA TGTGCCAGTATGGGCCTAGCGGGATTCGGTGAGCAGTTCTTC. Encoded protein: CASMGLAGFGEQFF. Together with reference TRBV19 and TRBJ2-1, the CDR3 gives the full variable domain: DGGITQSPKYLFRKEGQNVTLSCEQNLNHDAMYWYRQDPGQGLRLIYYSQIVNDFQKGDIAEGYSVSREKKESFPLTVTSAQKNPTAFYLCASMGLAGFGEQFFGPGTRLTVL.

This chain uses TRBV7-2 with TRBJ2-2; D remains ambiguous. This CDR3 has 13 amino acids. The V gene lost 1 base and the J gene lost 5 bases, with 5 bases spanning the gap. Looked up from germline, CDR1 is SGHTA and CDR2 is FQGNSA. The CDR3 DNA sequence: TGTGCCAGCAGCTTAGGGGGTACCGGGGAGCTGTTTTTT. Its protein is CASSLGGTGELFF.

The chain employs TRBV20-1 and TRBJ1-5, with TRBD1 matching 9 bases. The germline gives CDR1 DFQATT, CDR2 SNEGSKA (reference sequence). The J segment lost 14 bases and the V segment lost 6 bases, leaving 8 bases of the junction unmatched. The CDR3 is 11 amino acids. The CDR3 region has the DNA TGCAGTGCAACCACAGGGGGCAGAAAGCATTTT. This gives the protein CSATTGGRKHF.

The chain carries TRBV18 and TRBJ2-1, with D possibly matching TRBD2 (6 bases). Germline loops: CDR1 KGHSH, CDR2 LQKENI. There are 15 residues in the CDR3. Trimming shortened V by 4 bases and J by 3 bases, and 13 bases separated the two germline ends. The CDR3 region is CASSQGTVFYNEQFF. In nucleotides, the CDR3 is TGTGCCAGCTCACAAGGGACTGTGTTCTACAATGAGCAGTTCTTC.

The chain employs TRBV2 and TRBJ2-5; TRBD2 agrees at 13 bases. The CDR3 covers 15 residues. CDR1 and CDR2 from the germline V gene are SNHLY and FYNNEI. The J segment lost 5 bases and the V segment lost 7 bases, leaving 7 bases of the junction unmatched. The CDR3 nucleotides are TGTGCCAGCACGGGGACTAGCGGGACGGGTGAGACCCAGTACTTC. This gives the protein CASTGTSGTGETQYF.

V is TRBV27 and J is TRBJ1-4; D unresolved. CDR1 is MNHEY, CDR2 SMNVEV, per germline (reference sequence). The V and J ends lost 5 bases and 4 bases respectively, with 11 bases between them. This CDR3 comprises 14 residues. The CDR3 protein is CASSDLNGNEKLFF. The CDR3, as DNA: TGTGCCAGCAGTGACCTGAATGGTAATGAAAAACTGTTTTTT.

The chain carries TRBV4-1 and TRBJ2-3; possible D gene TRBD2, 6 bases. The CDR3 runs to 16 residues. Germline values: CDR1 MGHRA, CDR2 YSYEKL. The ends were cut back, 2 bases at V and 0 bases at J, with 12 bases in the middle. Here the CDR3 reads CASSQLWSGSTDTQYF. CDR3 DNA: TGCGCCAGCAGCCAATTATGGAGCGGGAGCACAGATACGCAGTATTTT.

DNA for the CDR3: TGCGCCAGCAGCCTAACCCCTTCTAGCTCCTACGAGCAGTACTTC. This sequence encodes CASSLTPSSSYEQYF. J is TRBJ2-7 and V is TRBV5-1; D remains unclear. This CDR3 is built from 15 residues. Germline loops: CDR1 SGHRS, CDR2 YFSETQ. The V and J ends lost 4 bases and 0 bases respectively, with 14 bases between them.

The CDR3: CASRWAAAAFTDTQYF. Here the CDR3 DNA reads TGTGCCAGCAGATGGGCGGCGGCGGCCTTCACAGATACGCAGTATTTT. The J gene is TRBJ2-3, the V gene TRBV27; D gene unclear. V lost 6 bases and J 2 bases, leaving 18 bases between the germline ends. This CDR3 is built from 16 residues. Germline CDR1 and CDR2: MNHEY and SMNVEV (reference sequence).

This chain connects TRBV5-1 to TRBJ2-5; the D gene is possibly TRBD1 (6 bases). This CDR3 spans 16 amino acids. Trimming removed 4 bases from V and 1 base from J, with 17 bases in between. The germline CDR1 and CDR2 sequences are SGHRS and YFSETQ. The CDR3: CASSQGTLFSQETQYF. CDR3 bases: TGCGCCAGCAGCCAGGGGACACTCTTTAGCCAAGAGACCCAGTACTTC.

The chain joins TRBV2 to TRBJ2-3; D tentatively reads TRBD1 or TRBD2 (6 bases each). Trimming took off 7 bases at V and 6 bases at J, with 17 bases between the two ends. CDR1 is SNHLY, CDR2 FYNNEI, per germline. There are 14 residues in the CDR3. Written as DNA, the CDR3 is TGTGCCAGCACTTTCTGGGGGGCAGGGGATACGCAGTATTTT. This codes for CASTFWGAGDTQYF. The full variable domain, rest sourced from reference TRBV2 and TRBJ2-3, is EPEVTQTPSHQVTQMGQEVILRCVPISNHLYFYWYRQILGQKVEFLVSFYNNEISEKSEIFDDQFSVERPDGSNFTLKIRSTKLEDSAMYFCASTFWGAGDTQYFGPGTRLTVL.

The chain joins TRBV5-1 to TRBJ1-4; D may be TRBD1 (5 bases). V lost 4 bases to trimming and J lost 4 bases, with 11 bases between them. From germline, CDR1 is SGHRS and CDR2 YFSETQ. The CDR3 runs 14 residues. CDR3: CASSGDAGNEKLFF. Here the CDR3 DNA reads TGCGCCAGCAGCGGGGACGCTGGTAATGAAAAACTGTTTTTT.

The chain joins TRBV28 to TRBJ1-5; D remains unclear. CDR3 length equals 11 residues. CDR1 MDHEN and CDR2 SYDVKM come from the germline V gene. Deletions cut 2 bases from V and 9 bases from J, with 5 bases between. CDR3 coding DNA: TGTGCCAGCAGTTTAAGGCCGCCCCAGCATTTT. Amino acid sequence: CASSLRPPQHF.

J is TRBJ1-5 and V is TRBV6-5; D is unresolved. V gave up 2 bases and J gave up 7 bases, with 9 bases separating them. This CDR3 is 13 amino acids long. The V gene's germline CDR1 is MNHEY and CDR2 SVGAGI. In nucleotides, the CDR3 is TGTGCCAGCAGTTACGGGTGGGAACAGCCCCAGCATTTT. Its protein product is CASSYGWEQPQHF.

This clone appeared once. V and J are TRBV4-1 and TRBJ2-5; the match to TRBD2 covers 12 bases. The CDR3 is 16 residues long. V was pared by 1 base and J by 5 bases, with 5 bases of the junction left unmatched. Germline CDR1 and CDR2: MGHRA and YSYEKL. CDR3 region: CASSQGLAGGEETQYF. CDR3 DNA sequence: TGCGCCAGCAGCCAAGGTCTAGCGGGAGGGGAGGAGACCCAGTACTTC.

This clone was observed once. The chain links TRBV5-8 to TRBJ1-5; D gene unclear. Trimming pared 5 bases from V and 5 bases from J, leaving 11 bases between. Germline V gene sequence: CDR1 SGHTS, CDR2 YDEGEE. The CDR3 is 13 residues long. CDR3 amino acids: CASRGSTHQPQHF. As DNA, the CDR3 is TGTGCCAGCAGGGGAAGCACCCATCAGCCCCAGCATTTT. Variable domain in full (rest from reference TRBV5-8 and TRBJ1-5): EAGVTQSPTHLIKTRGQQATLRCSPISGHTSVYWYQQALGLGLQFLLWYDEGEERNRGNFPPRFSGRQFPNYSSELNVNALELEDSALYLCASRGSTHQPQHFGDGTRLSIL.

The gene calls are TRBV6-5 and TRBJ2-7; D gene unclear. The V end lost 6 bases, the J end lost 0 bases, and 9 bases lay between the germline ends. The CDR3 is 13 amino acids. Germline values: CDR1 MNHEY, CDR2 SVGAGI. CDR3: CASSSATSYEQYF. The CDR3 DNA reads TGTGCCAGCAGCAGTGCCACCTCCTACGAGCAGTACTTC.

This clone has just a few counts. The chain links TRBV27 to TRBJ2-3; D is perhaps TRBD2 (6 bases). CDR1 and CDR2 (germline): MNHEY, SMNVEV (reference sequence). Deletions cut 4 bases from V and 1 base from J, with 21 bases between. The CDR3 spans 18 residues. The CDR3 DNA reads TGTGCCAGCAGTTCGCCCGACTCGTTGCCGGGGGGCACAGATACGCAGTATTTT. Translated: CASSSPDSLPGGTDTQYF.

This clone turned up a few times. The chain combines TRBV28 with TRBJ2-3; tentatively, D is TRBD2 (5 bases). The CDR3 sequence is 13 residues long. In germline, CDR1 is MDHEN, CDR2 SYDVKM. V gave up 6 bases and J gave up 2 bases, with 9 bases separating them. The CDR3: CASRLVLTDTQYF. The DNA for the CDR3 is TGTGCCAGCAGACTAGTACTCACAGATACGCAGTATTTT.

This clone occurred once. V is TRBV6-5 and J is TRBJ2-1; 14 positions agree with TRBD2. From germline, CDR1 is MNHEY and CDR2 SVGAGI. Trimming removed 6 bases from V and 6 bases from J; junction bases left unmatched: 4. The CDR3 consists of 15 residues. CDR3 coding DNA: TGTGCCAGCAGCTGGGGGACTAGCGGGAGCAATGAGCAGTTCTTC. Translated: CASSWGTSGSNEQFF.